This record looks at one T cell receptor beta chain sequence and its context. Its antigen is not identified. The data derive from a study of cytomegalovirus exposure and HLA in healthy donors. Overall study results and limits: Reported performance of the classifier showed diagnosis of cytomegalovirus status with high specificity and sensitivity.

TCRdb's copy holds only in-frame clones and misses some; the assay was immunoSEQ multiplex PCR. In the table there are 65,000 or so clones, roughly 94% of which are singletons. The receptor was isolated from a man younger than 35 in good health and CMV-seropositive. The sample taken for sequencing was PBMCs.

This CDR3 reads CASSEGRGADQPQHF. CDR3 nucleotides: TGTGCCAGCAGTGAAGGACGGGGGGCGGATCAGCCCCAGCATTTT. The chain employs TRBV6-1 and TRBJ1-5, with D perhaps matching TRBD1 (6 bases). CDR1 and CDR2 from the germline V gene are MNHNS and SASEGT. With 1 base removed from V and 5 bases from J, the gap between germline ends came to 12 bases. The CDR3 sequence is 15 residues long.